Following are 32 T cell receptor beta chains from one sample sequenced in a study of blood T cell repertoires in COVID-19. Only in-frame clones appear in the TCRdb table, and some are missing; sequencing was by immunoSEQ multiplex PCR. This repertoire shows around 270,000 clones, about 87% found once; its top ten account for approximately 3.8%. The sequenced sample was peripheral blood. The receptor set was obtained from a man aged 55-75 years who had recovered from COVID-19.

The chain joins TRBV7-9 to TRBJ2-3, with 8 bases lining up with TRBD2. After removal of 5 bases from V and 2 bases from J, the junction contained 12 bases not matched to a gene. From germline, CDR1 is SEHNR and CDR2 FQNEAQ (reference sequence). This CDR3 spans 17 amino acids. CDR3 in DNA: TGTGCCAGCAGCCTCGGGATAGCGGGGACCCACACAGATACGCAGTATTTT. It specifies CASSLGIAGTHTDTQYF.

The chain has TRBV6-2 or TRBV6-3 and TRBJ1-3, with D possibly matching TRBD1 (5 bases). With 4 bases removed from V and 1 base from J, the gap between germline ends came to 5 bases. CDR3 length: 13 residues. Looked up from germline, CDR1 is MNHEY and CDR2 is SVGEGT. In nucleotides, the CDR3 is TGTGCCAGCAGTTGGACATCTGGAAACACCATATATTTT. Encoded protein: CASSWTSGNTIYF.

This clone was observed a single time. The gene calls are TRBV5-1 and TRBJ2-5, with 11 bases lining up with TRBD2. This CDR3 has 15 residues. Trimming removed 1 base from V and 1 base from J; junction bases left unmatched: 0. CDR1 is SGHRS and CDR2 is YFSETQ in the germline V gene. For the CDR3, the DNA is TGCGCCAGCAGCTTGACTAGCGGGGGCCAAGAGACCCAGTACTTC. It is translated as CASSLTSGGQETQYF.

This chain links TRBV5-1 with TRBJ2-1, with D unresolved. This CDR3 is built from 15 residues. CDR1 and CDR2 from the germline V gene are SGHRS and YFSETQ. The V end was cut by 2 bases, the J end by 5 bases, with 14 bases between. The CDR3 sequence is CASSFESGPDNEQFF. CDR3 nucleotides: TGCGCCAGCAGCTTCGAGTCAGGTCCCGACAATGAGCAGTTCTTC.

This clone was seen more than once but under ten times. J is TRBJ1-5 and V is TRBV6-5; D not resolved. Germline assignment: CDR1 MNHEY and CDR2 SVGAGI. The CDR3 is 13 amino acids. Trimming removed 2 bases at V and 0 bases at J, with 2 bases between. The CDR3 is CASSYRSNQPQHF. Written as DNA, the CDR3 is TGTGCCAGCAGTTACCGTAGCAATCAGCCCCAGCATTTT.

The V call is TRBV4-2, the J call TRBJ1-1; D possibly corresponds to TRBD1 (6 bases). The CDR3 runs to 15 residues. Trimming shortened V by 1 base and J by 1 base, and 10 bases separated the two germline ends. Per germline, CDR1 LGHNA and CDR2 YNFKEQ. The CDR3 DNA is TGTGCCAGCAGCCAAGGGGGGGGCCGGAACACTGAAGCTTTCTTT. It codes for CASSQGGGRNTEAFF.

V and J are TRBV11-2 and TRBJ2-3; 9 nucleotides match TRBD2. The V and J ends lost 6 bases and 2 bases, in that order; junction bases with no gene match: 3. The germline CDR1 and CDR2 sequences are SGHAT and FQNNGV. There are 14 residues in the CDR3. The CDR3 sequence: CASRERGDTDTQYF. The CDR3 nucleotides read TGTGCCAGCAGGGAGCGGGGGGACACAGATACGCAGTATTTT. The variable domain in full, completed from reference TRBV11-2 and TRBJ2-3, reads EAGVAQSPRYKIIEKRQSVAFWCNPISGHATLYWYQQILGQGPKLLIQFQNNGVVDDSQLPKDRFSAERLKGVDSTLKIQPAKLEDSAVYLCASRERGDTDTQYFGPGTRLTVL.

In its sample, this clone was seen a few times. V gene TRBV28 combines with J gene TRBJ1-6; 11 positions match TRBD1. Germline values: CDR1 MDHEN, CDR2 SYDVKM. J lost 8 bases, V lost 4 bases, and 4 bases had no gene match. This CDR3 region has 15 residues. The CDR3 reads CASSSGQGVDSPLHF. CDR3 DNA: TGTGCCAGCAGTTCGGGACAGGGGGTTGATTCACCCCTCCACTTT.

This rearrangement joins TRBV6-5 to TRBJ1-2; maybe TRBD1 (5 bases). This CDR3 has 14 amino acids. Germline V CDR1 and CDR2: MNHEY, SVGAGI. V gave up 2 bases and J gave up 4 bases, with 11 bases separating them. The CDR3 bases are TGTGCCAGCAGTTACACCACAGGAACCTATGGCTACACCTTC. Its translation: CASSYTTGTYGYTF.

This sequence joins TRBV5-1 and TRBJ1-4; 8 bases fit TRBD1. The CDR3 contains 16 residues. Losses at the gene ends were 0 bases for V and 7 bases for J; bases not matched to a gene: 8. Germline values: CDR1 SGHRS, CDR2 YFSETQ. CDR3 sequence: CASSLEVGTGPEKLFF. CDR3 sequence (DNA): TGCGCCAGCAGCTTGGAGGTCGGGACAGGACCTGAAAAACTGTTTTTT.

The chain links TRBV5-1 to TRBJ2-1, with no clear D. V was clipped by 0 bases and J by 7 bases, with 8 bases between them. In germline, CDR1 is SGHRS, CDR2 YFSETQ. This CDR3 is 13 amino acids long. DNA of the CDR3: TGCGCCAGCAGCTTGGGTCCAAATAATGAGCAGTTCTTC. This sequence encodes CASSLGPNNEQFF.

V is TRBV6-5 and J is TRBJ2-2; TRBD2 matches 7 bases. CDR3 size: 14 residues. Unmatched junction bases numbered 9, after V lost 7 bases and J lost 7 bases. Germline CDR1 and CDR2: MNHEY and SVGAGI. This chain's CDR3 is CASTFERGGGELFF. The CDR3, as DNA: TGTGCCAGCACCTTTGAGCGGGGTGGCGGGGAGCTGTTTTTT.

The CDR3 nucleotides read TGTGCCACCAGTCAATCAGATACGCAGTATTTT. It specifies CATSQSDTQYF. The chain is built from TRBV24-1 and TRBJ2-3; the D is unclear. Germline CDR1 and CDR2: KGHDR and SFDVKD. The CDR3 totals 11 residues. With 6 bases removed from V and 4 bases from J, the gap between germline ends came to 4 bases.

The rearrangement links TRBV7-7 to TRBJ2-7, with 12 bases that match TRBD1. Per the germline V gene, CDR1 is SSHAT and CDR2 is FNYEAQ (reference sequence). Trimming cost V 1 base and J 5 bases; bases outside gene matches: 3. This CDR3 is 15 amino acids long. The CDR3 here is CASSLGDRGLNEQYF. The CDR3 nucleotides read TGTGCCAGCAGCTTAGGGGACAGGGGGCTGAACGAGCAGTACTTC. Variable domain in full (rest from reference TRBV7-7 and TRBJ2-7): GAGVSQSPRYKVTKRGQDVTLRCDPISSHATLYWYQQALGQGPEFLTYFNYEAQPDKSGLPSDRFSAERPEGSISTLTIQRTEQRDSAMYRCASSLGDRGLNEQYFGPGTRLTVT.

This chain uses TRBV11-3 with TRBJ2-4; possibly TRBD2 for D (7 bases). The CDR3 sequence is 16 residues long. The germline V gene encodes CDR1 SGHNT and CDR2 YENEEA. V was cut by 5 bases and J by 5 bases, with 19 bases left in between. The CDR3: CASSLGGGPSQNIQYF. The DNA of the CDR3 is TGTGCCAGCAGCCTTGGGGGGGGCCCCTCCCAAAACATTCAGTACTTC. Combining the CDR3 with reference TRBV11-3 and TRBJ2-4 gives the whole variable domain EAGVVQSPRYKIIEKKQPVAFWCNPISGHNTLYWYLQNLGQGPELLIRYENEEAVDDSQLPKDRFSAERLKGVDSTLKIQPAELGDSAVYLCASSLGGGPSQNIQYFGAGTRLSVL.

The gene calls are TRBV7-9 and TRBJ1-1; D is uncertain. The CDR3 totals 12 residues. Trimming removed 5 bases from V and 5 bases from J, with 9 bases in between. Looked up from germline, CDR1 is SEHNR and CDR2 is FQNEAQ (reference sequence). The CDR3 nucleotides are TGTGCCAGCAGCACCGAGACAACTGAAGCTTTCTTT. The encoded protein is CASSTETTEAFF.

The rearrangement links TRBV7-9 to TRBJ2-3; D is possibly TRBD2 (6 bases). Trimming took off 5 bases at V and 6 bases at J, with 18 bases between the two ends. This CDR3 is 15 amino acids long. Per the germline V gene, CDR1 is SEHNR and CDR2 is FQNEAQ (reference sequence). The CDR3 bases are TGTGCCAGCAGCCTGGGACTCCGGGCCGCGGATACGCAGTATTTT. Its translation: CASSLGLRAADTQYF.

The V gene is TRBV2, the J gene TRBJ2-1; TRBD2 matches 12 bases. V lost 6 bases to trimming and J lost 4 bases; unmatched junction nucleotides: 10. Germline lookup yields CDR1 SNHLY and CDR2 FYNNEI. The CDR3 consists of 17 residues. CDR3 coding DNA: TGTGCCAGCAGCGGAGGAACCGGGACTAGCGGGTACAATGAGCAGTTCTTC. This translates into CASSGGTGTSGYNEQFF.

CDR3 sequence (DNA): TGTGCCAGCAGCTTGGTTGTCAGGGGAACTGAAGCTTTCTTT. Its translation: CASSLVVRGTEAFF. The chain uses TRBV5-6 and TRBJ1-1; D may be TRBD1 (6 bases). Trimming removed 0 bases from V and 5 bases from J, with 11 bases in between. This CDR3 is built from 14 residues. Germline assignment: CDR1 SGHDT and CDR2 YYEEEE.

This clone was counted once. This CDR3 is CASSPEGDVHTDTQYF. DNA for the CDR3: TGTGCCAGCTCACCCGAGGGGGACGTTCACACAGATACGCAGTATTTT. This sequence joins TRBV18 and TRBJ2-3; weak D call: TRBD1 (6 bases). CDR3 size: 16 residues. Between the trimmed V and J ends, which lost 3 bases and 2 bases, there was a span of 15 bases. Per germline, CDR1 KGHSH and CDR2 LQKENI.

This clone has only one observation. J is TRBJ1-3 and V is TRBV2, with TRBD1 as a possible D gene (6 bases). Trimming took off 6 bases at V and 0 bases at J, with 15 bases between the two ends. This CDR3 spans 16 amino acids. Germline V gene sequence: CDR1 SNHLY, CDR2 FYNNEI. CDR3 DNA sequence: TGTGCCAGCAGGAGGGGGACACAAAGCTCTGGAAACACCATATATTTT. It is translated as CASRRGTQSSGNTIYF.

The chain carries TRBV7-9 and TRBJ1-1; the D gene is possibly TRBD1 (6 bases). Per the germline V gene, CDR1 is SEHNR and CDR2 is FQNEAQ (reference sequence). The CDR3 has 12 residues. The ends were cut back, 9 bases at V and 5 bases at J, with 13 bases in the middle. The CDR3 bases are TGTGCCAGTCACACAGGGTGGACTGAAGCTTTCTTT. Its translation: CASHTGWTEAFF.

The rearrangement uses TRBV4-1 and TRBJ1-1, with TRBD1 matching 10 bases. The CDR3 length is 15 residues. Germline CDR1 reads MGHRA; CDR2 reads YSYEKL. J lost 3 bases, V lost 3 bases, and 4 bases had no gene match. The CDR3 nucleotides are TGCGCCAGCAGCCAGGCGGACAGGGGGTACACTGAAGCTTTCTTT. Translation: CASSQADRGYTEAFF.

The V and J genes are TRBV7-9 and TRBJ2-5, with D possibly being TRBD1 (6 bases). Trimming took 2 bases from V and 1 from J, leaving 8 bases between them. This CDR3 is 14 amino acids long. Germline CDR1 SEHNR, CDR2 FQNEAQ (reference sequence). CDR3 in amino acids: CASSLPTGQETQYF. In DNA, the CDR3 is TGTGCCAGCAGCTTACCGACAGGCCAAGAGACCCAGTACTTC.

The rearrangement uses TRBV29-1 and TRBJ1-2, with 7 bases that match TRBD1. This CDR3 spans 15 amino acids. With V trimmed by 5 bases and J by 2 bases, 11 bases remained unmatched. Germline loops: CDR1 SQVTM, CDR2 ANQGSEA. The CDR3 DNA sequence: TGCAGCGTTTCCGGCGAACAGGGGCTAAACTATGGCTACACCTTC. Its translation: CSVSGEQGLNYGYTF.

The chain couples TRBV7-2 to TRBJ2-7; unclear D gene. Germline V gene data show CDR1 as SGHTA and CDR2 as FQGNSA. The CDR3 spans 13 residues. V lost 3 bases and J lost 2, with 8 bases in between. This chain's CDR3 is CASSFGPTYEQYF. DNA of the CDR3: TGTGCCAGCAGCTTTGGGCCTACCTACGAGCAGTACTTC.

The CDR3 DNA is TGTGCCAGCGAAGCCCAACGCCGGAGGAACACTGAAGCTTTCTTT. Its protein is CASEAQRRRNTEAFF. The V gene is TRBV5-6, the J gene TRBJ1-1; D not certain. The germline V gene encodes CDR1 SGHDT and CDR2 YYEEEE. The V gene lost 7 bases and the J gene lost 1 base, with 17 bases spanning the gap. This CDR3 region has 15 residues.

This rearrangement joins TRBV19 to TRBJ1-5, with TRBD1 as a possible D gene (5 bases). Germline lookup yields CDR1 LNHDA and CDR2 SQIVND (reference sequence). Trimming removed 7 bases at V and 1 base at J, with 23 bases between. This CDR3 has 18 residues. CDR3 sequence: CASTPGGDPYTSNQPQHF. The CDR3 region has the DNA TGTGCCAGTACCCCCGGGGGGGACCCATATACGAGCAATCAGCCCCAGCATTTT.

V usage is TRBV7-2 and J usage is TRBJ2-7; 9 bases are shared with TRBD2. This CDR3 comprises 19 residues. Trimming took 6 bases from V and 0 from J; bases not matched to a gene: 18. Germline loops: CDR1 SGHTA, CDR2 FQGNSA. The CDR3 region has the DNA TGTGCCAGCAGTTTTACGGTCCTCAGCCTAGCGGGGATCTCCTACGAGCAGTACTTC. Encoded protein: CASSFTVLSLAGISYEQYF. The complete variable domain, with remaining parts taken from reference TRBV7-2 and TRBJ2-7, reads GAGVSQSPSNKVTEKGKDVELRCDPISGHTALYWYRQSLGQGLEFLIYFQGNSAPDKSGLPSDRFSAERTGGSVSTLTIQRTQQEDSAVYLCASSFTVLSLAGISYEQYFGPGTRLTVT.

The chain has TRBV6-2 or TRBV6-3 and TRBJ2-1; D might be TRBD2 (5 bases). The V end lost 0 bases, the J end lost 7 bases, and 13 bases lay between the germline ends. This CDR3 is built from 15 residues. From germline, CDR1 is MNHEY and CDR2 SVGEGT. The chain's CDR3 is CASSYSEVGMNEQFF. CDR3 DNA sequence: TGTGCCAGCAGTTACTCGGAGGTGGGCATGAATGAGCAGTTCTTC.

V is TRBV7-2 and J is TRBJ2-2, with TRBD1 matching over 10 bases. The CDR3 sequence is 17 residues long. CDR1 is SGHTA, CDR2 FQGNSA, per germline. Trimming at V came to 1 base and at J to 4 bases, leaving 6 bases not matched to a gene. CDR3 residues: CASSLEWTGGSTGELFF. DNA for the CDR3: TGTGCCAGCAGCTTAGAGTGGACAGGGGGTAGCACCGGGGAGCTGTTTTTT.

The J gene is TRBJ2-3, the V gene TRBV27, with a possible D match to TRBD1 (5 bases). Germline-derived CDR1 and CDR2 are MNHEY and SMNVEV (reference sequence). Trimming pared 6 bases from V and 4 bases from J, leaving 17 bases between. The CDR3 consists of 15 residues. Written as DNA, the CDR3 is TGTGCCAGCAGATATGGGCAGGGAAGACCAGATACGCAGTATTTT. This translates into CASRYGQGRPDTQYF.